This is a list of T cell receptor beta chains from one sample in a study of cytomegalovirus exposure and HLA in healthy donors. TCRdb keeps only in-frame clones here, not all; method: immunoSEQ multiplex PCR. The sample lists 90,000 or so clones, around 85% occurring once. The sample taken for sequencing was PBMCs. The receptors originated from a man between 18 and 35 years old in good health and CMV-seropositive. The CDR3 runs from the conserved cysteine through the conserved F or W. A D gene is named only where the DNA matches it firmly. Clone size appears in some rows only: once, few, many, or a class for an expanded clone.

j_call,clone_size,v_call,d_call,cdr3_nt,cdr3_aa
TRBJ2-1,NA,TRBV5-1,TRBD1,TGCGCCAGCAGTCCGACAGGGGACAGGGAGCAGTTCTTC,CASSPTGDREQFF
TRBJ2-3,NA,TRBV27,NA,TGTGCCAGCAGTTTATTCGGACAGAACACAGATACGCAGTATTTT,CASSLFGQNTDTQYF
TRBJ1-1,NA,TRBV25-1,NA,TGTGCCAGCAGTGACTCGAACACTGAAGCTTTCTTT,CASSDSNTEAFF
TRBJ2-3,NA,TRBV5-1,TRBD1,TGCGCCAGCAGCCTAAGACAGGGGTTCGCAGATACGCAGTATTTT,CASSLRQGFADTQYF
TRBJ2-2,NA,TRBV5-1,NA,TGCGCCAGCAGCTTGGTGGCGGAGAGCCGAACGAACACCGGGGAGCTGTTTTTT,CASSLVAESRTNTGELFF
TRBJ1-5,NA,TRBV28,TRBD1,TGTGCCAGCACCCTCGGACAGGATTATCAGCCCCAGCATTTT,CASTLGQDYQPQHF
TRBJ2-2,once,TRBV7-3,NA,TGTGCCAGCAGCTCGAGAGGAGGGACGGGAGTCTCCGGGGAGCTGTTTTTT,CASSSRGGTGVSGELFF
TRBJ1-1,NA,TRBV6-6,NA,TGTGCCAGCAAAGCAAGACAGGCCACTGAAGCTTTCTTT,CASKARQATEAFF
TRBJ2-3,NA,TRBV5-1,TRBD1,TGCGCCAGCAGCACCGGACAGGGTCCGCAGTATTTT,CASSTGQGPQYF
TRBJ2-7,NA,TRBV10-2,NA,TGCGCCAGCAGTGGTTTACAGGGAGCCTCCTACGAGCAGTACTTC,CASSGLQGASYEQYF